The 29 T cell receptor beta chains below were found in one sample sequenced in a study of blood T cell repertoires in COVID-19. Sequencing was performed with immunoSEQ multiplex PCR; in TCRdb, only in-frame clones are kept and a portion is missing. The sample has 300,000 to 400,000 clones, about 83% seen once. Sequencing was done on a sample of peripheral blood. These receptors all come from a young man with active or convalescent COVID-19.

The chain has TRBV19 and TRBJ1-1; 7 nucleotides align to TRBD1. CDR3 size: 14 residues. V trimming: 6 bases; J trimming: 1 base; junction bases outside the gene matches: 5. The germline V gene encodes CDR1 LNHDA and CDR2 SQIVND (reference sequence). CDR3 protein: CASSRDSTNTEAFF. The CDR3 DNA sequence: TGTGCCAGTAGCCGGGACAGTACGAACACTGAAGCTTTCTTT.

This sequence joins TRBV18 and TRBJ1-2; D remains unclear. The germline V gene encodes CDR1 KGHSH and CDR2 LQKENI. Between the trimmed V and J ends, which lost 0 bases and 3 bases, there was a span of 8 bases. This CDR3 region has 14 residues. Here the CDR3 DNA reads TGTGCCAGCTCACCACCGTGGCAGGACTATGGCTACACCTTC. This translates into CASSPPWQDYGYTF.

The chain's CDR3 is CASSLLGEGQPQHF. The CDR3 nucleotides are TGTGCCAGCAGTCTTTTAGGGGAGGGTCAGCCCCAGCATTTT. This rearrangement joins TRBV6-5 to TRBJ1-5; D might be TRBD1 (5 bases). V lost 5 bases and J lost 6, with 14 bases in between. The CDR3 covers 14 residues. The V gene's germline CDR1 is MNHEY and CDR2 SVGAGI.

This chain joins TRBV4-2 and TRBJ1-4, with 7 bases lining up with TRBD1. There are 15 residues in the CDR3. CDR1 LGHNA and CDR2 YNFKEQ come from the germline V gene. Trimming cost V 6 bases and J 4 bases; bases outside gene matches: 8. The CDR3 DNA follows: TGTGCCAGCAGACTGACAGGGTCGAATAATGAAAAACTGTTTTTT. Its protein is CASRLTGSNNEKLFF.

V gene TRBV28 combines with J gene TRBJ2-7, with D perhaps matching TRBD2 (5 bases). Germline CDR1 is MDHEN and CDR2 is SYDVKM. The CDR3 loop spans 10 amino acids. V was shortened by 8 bases and J by 3 bases, with 5 bases between the two germline ends. The CDR3 DNA is TGTGCCAGCGGGAGCTACGAGCAGTACTTC. Encoded protein: CASGSYEQYF.

CDR3 DNA sequence: TGTGCCAGCAGTCCAGGGGGCCGTGAGTATCAGCCCCAGCATTTT. Residues: CASSPGGREYQPQHF. The chain couples TRBV11-2 to TRBJ1-5; 8 bases line up with TRBD1. Germline V gives CDR1 SGHAT, CDR2 FQNNGV. This CDR3 has 15 residues. After removal of 6 bases from V and 5 bases from J, the junction contained 9 bases not matched to a gene.

J is TRBJ1-5 and V is TRBV12-3 or TRBV12-4; D is uncertain. V lost 5 bases and J lost 7, with 9 bases in between. CDR3 size: 12 residues. CDR3 sequence reads: CASSDNGQPQHF. CDR3 nucleotides: TGTGCCAGCAGTGACAACGGCCAGCCCCAGCATTTT.

The V gene is TRBV4-1, the J gene TRBJ1-5; D is possibly TRBD1 (6 bases). Germline CDR1 is MGHRA and CDR2 is YSYEKL. The CDR3 contains 15 residues. V gave up 2 bases and J gave up 1 base, with 9 bases separating them. This CDR3 reads CASSQIGTSNQPQHF. In nucleotides, the CDR3 is TGCGCCAGCAGCCAAATCGGGACAAGCAATCAGCCCCAGCATTTT.

The J gene is TRBJ2-3, the V gene TRBV3-1 (or the pseudogene TRBV3-2); no definite D call. Germline V gives CDR1 LGHDT, CDR2 YNNKEL (reference sequence). Trimming shortened V by 0 bases and J by 0 bases, and 10 bases separated the two germline ends. The CDR3 is made up of 16 amino acids. The chain's CDR3 is CASSQDGQSSTDTQYF. The CDR3 coding sequence is TGTGCCAGCAGCCAAGATGGCCAATCTAGCACAGATACGCAGTATTTT.

The V and J genes are TRBV7-3 and TRBJ2-7; TRBD1 aligns across 7 bases. This CDR3 is built from 12 residues. With 2 bases clipped from V and 12 bases from J, the junction kept 7 bases outside the gene matches. CDR1 and CDR2 from the germline V gene are SGHTA and FQGTGA. In DNA form, the CDR3 reads TGTGCCAGCAGCTTAGACAGGGCGAGGGGGTACTTC. The encoded protein is CASSLDRARGYF.

V usage is TRBV5-5 and J usage is TRBJ2-3; 10 positions match TRBD2. Germline CDR1 reads SGHKS; CDR2 reads YYEKEE (reference sequence). This CDR3 contains 15 residues. J was trimmed by 9 bases and V by 3 bases; bases with no gene match: 10. The CDR3 loop is CASSSLGAGGGTQYF. CDR3 nucleotide sequence: TGTGCCAGCAGCTCCCTAGGAGCGGGAGGGGGGACGCAGTATTTT.

This rearrangement joins TRBV29-1 to TRBJ2-7; D might be TRBD1 (6 bases). The CDR3 length is 15 residues. Looked up from germline, CDR1 is SQVTM and CDR2 is ANQGSEA. Trimming pared 5 bases from V and 0 bases from J, leaving 17 bases between. CDR3 coding DNA: TGCAGCGTTACCACAGGGTACGAGTCCTCCTACGAGCAGTACTTC. The encoded protein is CSVTTGYESSYEQYF.

This clone was recorded only once. The CDR3 reads CASSPRTGPSGNTIYF. CDR3 sequence (DNA): TGTGCCAGCAGCCCCCGCACAGGGCCCTCTGGAAACACCATATATTTT. This chain links TRBV9 with TRBJ1-3, with a weak D call TRBD1 (6 bases). The CDR3 extends over 16 amino acids. Germline V CDR1 and CDR2: SGDLS, YYNGEE. V gave up 4 bases and J gave up 0 bases, with 14 bases separating them. The full variable domain, with the rest looked up from reference TRBV9 and TRBJ1-3, is DSGVTQTPKHLITATGQRVTLRCSPRSGDLSVYWYQQSLDQGLQFLIQYYNGEERAKGNILERFSAQQFPDLHSELNLSSLELGDSALYFCASSPRTGPSGNTIYFGEGSWLTVV.

The V call is TRBV3-1 (or the pseudogene TRBV3-2), the J call TRBJ1-5; weak D call: TRBD1 (5 bases). V was clipped by 1 base and J by 7 bases, with 14 bases between them. The CDR3 extends over 15 amino acids. Germline lookup yields CDR1 LGHDT and CDR2 YNNKEL (reference sequence). DNA of the CDR3: TGTGCCAGCAGCCAAGGTAGGGGCTCAAGACAGCCCCAGCATTTT. Its protein product is CASSQGRGSRQPQHF.

This clone appeared once. CDR3 residues: CASSLTGTSTYEQYF. Here the CDR3 DNA reads TGTGCCAGCAGTTTAACCGGGACTAGTACCTACGAGCAGTACTTC. The chain uses TRBV28 and TRBJ2-7; TRBD2 agrees at 8 bases. The CDR3 sequence is 15 residues long. CDR1 is MDHEN and CDR2 is SYDVKM in the germline V gene. The V segment lost 2 bases and the J segment 2 bases; nucleotides outside the gene matches: 5.

This chain uses TRBV2 with TRBJ2-1; 8 bases map to TRBD2. The CDR3 consists of 15 residues. Losses at the gene ends were 6 bases for V and 13 bases for J; bases not matched to a gene: 17. Germline-derived CDR1 and CDR2 are SNHLY and FYNNEI. The CDR3 spells CASSWGTSSAAVQFF. CDR3 in DNA: TGTGCCAGCAGCTGGGGGACTAGTTCGGCCGCGGTACAGTTCTTC.

The chain carries TRBV18 and TRBJ1-6; D possibly corresponds to TRBD1 (5 bases). The CDR3 sequence is 14 residues long. Germline values: CDR1 KGHSH, CDR2 LQKENI. V lost 5 bases and J 7 bases, leaving 12 bases between the germline ends. The chain's CDR3 is CASSSGFFNSPLHF. In DNA form, the CDR3 reads TGTGCCAGCTCATCAGGGTTCTTCAATTCACCCCTCCACTTT.

A note on this clone: Compared with germline, one end of the junction differs, possibly owing to a read error. This chain joins TRBV30 and TRBJ2-7, with D possibly matching TRBD1 (6 bases). The CDR3 is 16 amino acids. Germline loops: CDR1 GTSNPN, CDR2 SVGIG (reference sequence). Here the CDR3 DNA reads TGTGCCTGGATTCTCTACCGGGACAAGAGCTCCCACGAGCAGTACTTC. Encoded protein: CAWILYRDKSSHEQYF.

This rearrangement joins TRBV5-1 to TRBJ1-3; D may be TRBD1 (5 bases). CDR3 size: 15 residues. Germline V CDR1 and CDR2: SGHRS, YFSETQ. V was pared by 1 base and J by 3 bases, with 11 bases between. CDR3 region: CASSLMGQHGNTIYF. CDR3 bases: TGCGCCAGCAGCTTGATGGGGCAACATGGAAACACCATATATTTT.

The chain carries TRBV6-2 or TRBV6-3 and TRBJ2-7; 7 bases are shared with TRBD1. Germline V lookup: CDR1 MNHEY, CDR2 SVGEGT. V lost 6 bases and J lost 6; bases outside the gene matches: 11. The CDR3 sequence is 14 residues long. CDR3 DNA: TGTGCCAGCAGACCTCCACAGGGGTACCGCGAGCAGTACTTC. Amino acid sequence: CASRPPQGYREQYF.

This sequence joins TRBV2 and TRBJ2-1; D gene uncertain. This CDR3 spans 15 amino acids. Trimming removed 3 bases at V and 5 bases at J, with 14 bases between. CDR1 is SNHLY, CDR2 FYNNEI, per germline. Here the CDR3 DNA reads TGTGCCAGCAGTGAGAACCGTACCCCTAACAATGAGCAGTTCTTC. This encodes CASSENRTPNNEQFF. The whole variable domain, filled in from reference TRBV2 and TRBJ2-1, reads EPEVTQTPSHQVTQMGQEVILRCVPISNHLYFYWYRQILGQKVEFLVSFYNNEISEKSEIFDDQFSVERPDGSNFTLKIRSTKLEDSAMYFCASSENRTPNNEQFFGPGTRLTVL.

This clone was seen just once. This chain uses TRBV19 with TRBJ1-2; D perhaps matches TRBD1 (6 bases). Trimming took off 5 bases at V and 3 bases at J, with 16 bases between the two ends. CDR1 is LNHDA and CDR2 is SQIVND in the germline V gene (reference sequence). The length of the CDR3 is 15 residues. CDR3 bases: TGTGCCAGTAGTCCCCTTAGGGGGGGTGACTATGGCTACACCTTC. Translating gives CASSPLRGGDYGYTF.

Only a few counts were recorded for this clone. This chain joins TRBV6-5 and TRBJ2-1; 8 bases align to TRBD1. Germline V CDR1 and CDR2: MNHEY, SVGAGI. The CDR3 is 16 amino acids. The V and J ends lost 3 bases and 4 bases, in that order; junction bases with no gene match: 8. The DNA for the CDR3 is TGTGCCAGCAGTTATACCCAGGGGGCGGGGTACAATGAGCAGTTCTTC. This gives the protein CASSYTQGAGYNEQFF.

This clone was counted once. The genes are TRBV7-2 and TRBJ2-7, with D tentatively TRBD2 (6 bases). V gave up 6 bases and J gave up 5 bases, with 17 bases separating them. The length of the CDR3 is 14 residues. The germline gives CDR1 SGHTA, CDR2 FQGNSA. The CDR3 DNA sequence: TGTGCCAGCAGTTCAAGATCTAGCGCCCACGAGCAGTACTTC. Translation: CASSSRSSAHEQYF.

The J gene is TRBJ2-5, the V gene TRBV7-8, with a weak D call TRBD2 (5 bases). The CDR3 covers 15 residues. Trimming pared 5 bases from V and 4 bases from J, leaving 17 bases between. Germline V lookup: CDR1 SGHVS, CDR2 FQNEAQ. The CDR3 here is CASSPWRVSRETQYF. The CDR3 region has the DNA TGTGCCAGCAGCCCCTGGCGGGTATCTAGAGAGACCCAGTACTTC.

This clone came up a few times. The V call is TRBV11-3, the J call TRBJ2-1; no clear D gene. V lost 1 base and J 4 bases, leaving 8 bases between the germline ends. The CDR3 is 14 amino acids. Germline V gives CDR1 SGHNT, CDR2 YENEEA. DNA of the CDR3: TGTGCCAGCAGCTTAGTCCCAGGTTACAATGAGCAGTTCTTC. Translated: CASSLVPGYNEQFF.

This clone occurred once. The chain joins TRBV9 to TRBJ2-7, with D maybe TRBD1 (7 bases). Germline lookup yields CDR1 SGDLS and CDR2 YYNGEE. The CDR3 runs 15 residues. V gave up 0 bases and J gave up 2 bases, with 12 bases separating them. The CDR3, as DNA: TGTGCCAGCAGCGTAGGACAGGGAGGCGCCTACGAGCAGTACTTC. Translated, it gives CASSVGQGGAYEQYF. Together with reference TRBV9 and TRBJ2-7, the CDR3 gives the full variable domain: DSGVTQTPKHLITATGQRVTLRCSPRSGDLSVYWYQQSLDQGLQFLIQYYNGEERAKGNILERFSAQQFPDLHSELNLSSLELGDSALYFCASSVGQGGAYEQYFGPGTRLTVT.

This clone was counted once. Other nucleotide sequences in the sample specify the same CDR3. The rearrangement links TRBV12-3 or TRBV12-4 to TRBJ1-5; D call uncertain. The CDR3 totals 13 residues. The V end was cut by 1 base, the J end by 7 bases, with 8 bases between. The CDR3 loop is CASSLGEGQPQHF. In nucleotides, the CDR3 is TGTGCCAGCAGTTTAGGGGAGGGACAGCCCCAGCATTTT.

The gene calls are TRBV7-7 and TRBJ2-5; TRBD2 agrees at 7 bases. Germline values: CDR1 SSHAT, CDR2 FNYEAQ (reference sequence). This CDR3 is 16 amino acids long. The J segment lost 2 bases and the V segment lost 5 bases, leaving 11 bases of the junction unmatched. The CDR3: CASSLLTGLGQETQYF. CDR3 in DNA: TGTGCCAGCAGCCTCTTGACCGGACTAGGACAAGAGACCCAGTACTTC.